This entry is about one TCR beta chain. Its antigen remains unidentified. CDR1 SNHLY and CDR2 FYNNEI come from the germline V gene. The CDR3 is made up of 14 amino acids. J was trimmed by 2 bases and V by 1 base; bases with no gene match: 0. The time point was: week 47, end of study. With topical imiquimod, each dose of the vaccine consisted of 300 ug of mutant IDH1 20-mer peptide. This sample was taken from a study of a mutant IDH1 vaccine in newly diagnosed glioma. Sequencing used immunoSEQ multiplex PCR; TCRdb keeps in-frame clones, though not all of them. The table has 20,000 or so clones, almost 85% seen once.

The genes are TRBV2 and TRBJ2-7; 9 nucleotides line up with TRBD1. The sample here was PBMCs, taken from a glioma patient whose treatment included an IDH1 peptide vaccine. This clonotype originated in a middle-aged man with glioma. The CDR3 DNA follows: TGTGCCAGCAGTGAAGGGGACAGGGCCTACGAGCAGTACTTC. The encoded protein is CASSEGDRAYEQYF.